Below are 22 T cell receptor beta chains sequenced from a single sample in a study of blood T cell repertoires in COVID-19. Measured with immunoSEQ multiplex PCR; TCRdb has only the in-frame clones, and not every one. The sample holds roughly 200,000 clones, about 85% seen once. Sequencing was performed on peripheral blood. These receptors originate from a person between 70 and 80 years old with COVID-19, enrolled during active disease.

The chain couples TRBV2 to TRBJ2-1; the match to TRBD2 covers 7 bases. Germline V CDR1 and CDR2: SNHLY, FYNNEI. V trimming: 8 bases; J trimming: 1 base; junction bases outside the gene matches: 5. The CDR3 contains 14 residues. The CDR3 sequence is CASGRTSSYNEQFF. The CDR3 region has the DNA TGTGCCAGCGGAAGGACTAGTTCCTACAATGAGCAGTTCTTC.

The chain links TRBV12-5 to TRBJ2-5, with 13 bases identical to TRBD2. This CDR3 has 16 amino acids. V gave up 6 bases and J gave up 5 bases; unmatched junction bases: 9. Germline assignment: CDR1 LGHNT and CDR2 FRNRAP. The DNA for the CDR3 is TGTGCTAGTGGCGGACTAGCGGGAGTATTCTGGGAGACCCAGTACTTC. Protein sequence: CASGGLAGVFWETQYF.

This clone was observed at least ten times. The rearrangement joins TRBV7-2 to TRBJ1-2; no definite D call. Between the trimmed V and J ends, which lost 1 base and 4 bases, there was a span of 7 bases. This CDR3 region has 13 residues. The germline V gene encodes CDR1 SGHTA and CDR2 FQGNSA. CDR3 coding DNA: TGTGCCAGCAGCTTAGGGCCAATCTATGGCTACACCTTC. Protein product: CASSLGPIYGYTF. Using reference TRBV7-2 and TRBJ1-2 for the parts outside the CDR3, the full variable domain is GAGVSQSPSNKVTEKGKDVELRCDPISGHTALYWYRQSLGQGLEFLIYFQGNSAPDKSGLPSDRFSAERTGGSVSTLTIQRTQQEDSAVYLCASSLGPIYGYTFGSGTRLTVV.

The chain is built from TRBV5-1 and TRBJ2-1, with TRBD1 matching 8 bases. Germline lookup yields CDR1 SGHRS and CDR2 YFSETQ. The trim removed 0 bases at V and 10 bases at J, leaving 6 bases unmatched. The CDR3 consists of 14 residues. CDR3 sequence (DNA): TGCGCCAGCAGCTTGGAGGGCAGGGGGCGGGAGCAGTTCTTC. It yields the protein CASSLEGRGREQFF.

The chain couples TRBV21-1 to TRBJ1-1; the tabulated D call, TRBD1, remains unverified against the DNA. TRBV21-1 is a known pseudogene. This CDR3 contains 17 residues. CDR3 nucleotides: TGTGCCAGCAGCACCCACCGGGACACCTCCTTGATCACTGAAGCTTTCTTT. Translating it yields CASSTHRDTSLITEAFF.

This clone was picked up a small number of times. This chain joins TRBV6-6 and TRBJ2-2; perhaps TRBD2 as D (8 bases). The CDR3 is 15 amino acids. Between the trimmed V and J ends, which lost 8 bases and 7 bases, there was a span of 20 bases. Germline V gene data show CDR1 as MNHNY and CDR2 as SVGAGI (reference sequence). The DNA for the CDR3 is TGTGCCAGCGTCCCAGGGGGACTAGTTGGCGGGGAGCTGTTTTTT. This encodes CASVPGGLVGGELFF.

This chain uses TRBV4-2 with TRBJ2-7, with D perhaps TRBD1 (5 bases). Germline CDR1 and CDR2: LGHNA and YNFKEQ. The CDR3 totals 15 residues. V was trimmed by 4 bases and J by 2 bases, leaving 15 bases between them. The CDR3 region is CASSRMPEGAYEQYF. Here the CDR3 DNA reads TGTGCCAGCAGCCGCATGCCCGAAGGGGCCTACGAGCAGTACTTC.

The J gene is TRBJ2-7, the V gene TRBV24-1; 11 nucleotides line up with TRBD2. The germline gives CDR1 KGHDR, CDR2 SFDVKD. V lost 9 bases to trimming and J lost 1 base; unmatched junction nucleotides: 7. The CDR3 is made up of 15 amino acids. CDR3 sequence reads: CATGGTSGGSYEQYF. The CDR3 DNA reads TGTGCCACCGGGGGAACTAGCGGGGGTTCCTACGAGCAGTACTTC.

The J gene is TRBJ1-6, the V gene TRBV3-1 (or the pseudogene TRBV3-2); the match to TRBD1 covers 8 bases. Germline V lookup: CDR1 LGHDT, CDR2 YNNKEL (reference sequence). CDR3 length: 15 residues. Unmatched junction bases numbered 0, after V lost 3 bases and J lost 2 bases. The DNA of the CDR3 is TGTGCCAGCAGCCAGACAGGGGCCTATAATTCACCCCTCCACTTT. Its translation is CASSQTGAYNSPLHF.

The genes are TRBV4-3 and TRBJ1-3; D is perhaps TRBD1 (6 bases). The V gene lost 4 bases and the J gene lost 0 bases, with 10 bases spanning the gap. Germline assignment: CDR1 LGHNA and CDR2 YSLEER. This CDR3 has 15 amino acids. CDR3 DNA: TGCGCCAGCAGCCCGGGGGGCGGCTCTGGAAACACCATATATTTT. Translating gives CASSPGGGSGNTIYF.

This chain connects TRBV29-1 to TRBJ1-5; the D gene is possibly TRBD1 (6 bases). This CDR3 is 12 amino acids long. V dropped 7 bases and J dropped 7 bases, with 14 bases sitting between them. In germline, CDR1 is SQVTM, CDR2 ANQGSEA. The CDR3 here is CSAKGGDQPQHF. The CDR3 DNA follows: TGCAGCGCAAAGGGGGGGGACCAGCCCCAGCATTTT.

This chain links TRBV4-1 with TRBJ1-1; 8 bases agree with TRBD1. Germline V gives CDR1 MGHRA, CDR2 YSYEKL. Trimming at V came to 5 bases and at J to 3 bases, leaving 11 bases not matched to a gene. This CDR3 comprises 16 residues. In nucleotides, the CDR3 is TGCGCCAGCAGCGTTCCTACAGGGGGTGGGGACACTGAAGCTTTCTTT. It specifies CASSVPTGGGDTEAFF.

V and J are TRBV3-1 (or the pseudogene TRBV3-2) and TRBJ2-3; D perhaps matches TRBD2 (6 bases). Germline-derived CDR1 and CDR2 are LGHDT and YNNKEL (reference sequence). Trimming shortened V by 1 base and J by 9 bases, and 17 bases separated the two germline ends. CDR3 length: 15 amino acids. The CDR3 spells CASSQGGDSLTTQYF. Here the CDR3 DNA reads TGTGCCAGCAGCCAAGGGGGGGACTCTCTAACGACGCAGTATTTT.

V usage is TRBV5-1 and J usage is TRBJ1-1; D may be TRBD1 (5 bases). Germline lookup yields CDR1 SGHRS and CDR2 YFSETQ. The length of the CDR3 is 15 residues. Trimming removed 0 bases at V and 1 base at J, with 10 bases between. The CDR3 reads CASSLEVGQNTEAFF. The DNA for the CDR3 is TGCGCCAGCAGCTTGGAAGTGGGGCAGAACACTGAAGCTTTCTTT.

This CDR3 reads CASSEQGSKQFF. DNA for the CDR3: TGTGCCAGCAGTGAACAGGGAAGCAAGCAGTTCTTC. This rearrangement joins TRBV7-2 to TRBJ2-1; TRBD1 is a possible D gene (6 bases). This CDR3 comprises 12 residues. Germline loops: CDR1 SGHTA, CDR2 FQGNSA. V was cut by 6 bases and J by 11 bases, with 14 bases left in between.

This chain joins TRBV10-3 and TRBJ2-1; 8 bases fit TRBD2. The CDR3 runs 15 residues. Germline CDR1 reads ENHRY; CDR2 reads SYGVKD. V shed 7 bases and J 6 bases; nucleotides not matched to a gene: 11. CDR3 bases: TGTGCCATCAAGGTCCGGGAGGGCCACGCCAATGAGCAGTTCTTC. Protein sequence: CAIKVREGHANEQFF.

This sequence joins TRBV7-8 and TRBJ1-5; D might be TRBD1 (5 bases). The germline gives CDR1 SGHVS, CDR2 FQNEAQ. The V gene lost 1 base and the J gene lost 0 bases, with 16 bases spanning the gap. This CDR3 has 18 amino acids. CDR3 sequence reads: CASSLENSWTHSNQPQHF. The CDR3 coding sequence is TGTGCCAGCAGCTTAGAGAATTCCTGGACACATAGCAATCAGCCCCAGCATTTT.

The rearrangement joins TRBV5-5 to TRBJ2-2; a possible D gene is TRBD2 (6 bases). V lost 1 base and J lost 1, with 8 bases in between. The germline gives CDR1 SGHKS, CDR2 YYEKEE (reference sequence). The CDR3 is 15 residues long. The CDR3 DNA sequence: TGTGCCAGCAGCTTGCTTAGCGGGAACACCGGGGAGCTGTTTTTT. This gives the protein CASSLLSGNTGELFF.

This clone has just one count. The CDR3 region has the DNA TGTGCCAGCAGTCTTGACAGGGGAATGTATGGCTACACCTTC. This gives the protein CASSLDRGMYGYTF. V gene TRBV6-2 or TRBV6-3 combines with J gene TRBJ1-2; 8 bases agree with TRBD1. CDR1 and CDR2 (germline): MNHEY, SVGEGT. This CDR3 comprises 14 residues. Trimming removed 5 bases from V and 5 bases from J; junction bases left unmatched: 7.

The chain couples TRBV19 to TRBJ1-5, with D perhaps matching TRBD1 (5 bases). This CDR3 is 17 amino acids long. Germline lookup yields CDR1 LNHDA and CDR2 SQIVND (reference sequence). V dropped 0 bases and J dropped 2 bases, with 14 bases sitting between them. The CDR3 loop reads CASSIEGRTLGNQPQHF. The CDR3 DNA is TGTGCCAGTAGTATAGAGGGGCGAACCCTAGGCAATCAGCCCCAGCATTTT.

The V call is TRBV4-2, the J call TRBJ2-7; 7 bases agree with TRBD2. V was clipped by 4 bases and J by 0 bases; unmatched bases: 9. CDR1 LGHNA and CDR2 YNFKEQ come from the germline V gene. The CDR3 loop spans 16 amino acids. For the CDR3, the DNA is TGTGCCAGCAGCCCCCTACACGGGACTAACTCCTACGAGCAGTACTTC. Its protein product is CASSPLHGTNSYEQYF.

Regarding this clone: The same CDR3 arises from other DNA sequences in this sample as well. This CDR3 reads CASSLAANYGYTF. The CDR3, as DNA: TGCGCCAGCAGCCTTGCAGCTAACTATGGCTACACCTTC. V and J are TRBV5-1 and TRBJ1-2; D call uncertain. Germline V gene data show CDR1 as SGHRS and CDR2 as YFSETQ. This CDR3 is built from 13 residues. With 4 bases removed from V and 0 bases from J, the gap between germline ends came to 7 bases.